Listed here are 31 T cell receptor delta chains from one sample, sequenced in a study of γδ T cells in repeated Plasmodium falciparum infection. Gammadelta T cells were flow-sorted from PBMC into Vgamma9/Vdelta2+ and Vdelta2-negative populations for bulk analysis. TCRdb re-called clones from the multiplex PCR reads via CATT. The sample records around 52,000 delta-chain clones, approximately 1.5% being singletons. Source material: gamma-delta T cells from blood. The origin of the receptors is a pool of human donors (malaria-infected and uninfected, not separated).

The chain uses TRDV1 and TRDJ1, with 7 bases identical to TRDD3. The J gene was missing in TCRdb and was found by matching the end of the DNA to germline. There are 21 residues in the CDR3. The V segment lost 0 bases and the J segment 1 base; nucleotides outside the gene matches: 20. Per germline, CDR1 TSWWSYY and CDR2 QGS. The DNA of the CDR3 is TGTGCTCTTGGGGAACTAAATCGAGCCCCCTTTAGAGGGGATATCACCGATAAACTCATCTTT. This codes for CALGELNRAPFRGDITDKLIF.

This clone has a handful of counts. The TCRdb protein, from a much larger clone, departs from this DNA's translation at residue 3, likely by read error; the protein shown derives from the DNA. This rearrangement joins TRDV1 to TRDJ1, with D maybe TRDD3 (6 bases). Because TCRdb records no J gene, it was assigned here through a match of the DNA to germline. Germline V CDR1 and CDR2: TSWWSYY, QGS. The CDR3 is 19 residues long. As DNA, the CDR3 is TGTGCTTTTGGGGAACCTTTTCCCCTCATACTGGGTCGGACCGATAAACTCATCTTT. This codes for CAFGEPFPLILGRTDKLIF.

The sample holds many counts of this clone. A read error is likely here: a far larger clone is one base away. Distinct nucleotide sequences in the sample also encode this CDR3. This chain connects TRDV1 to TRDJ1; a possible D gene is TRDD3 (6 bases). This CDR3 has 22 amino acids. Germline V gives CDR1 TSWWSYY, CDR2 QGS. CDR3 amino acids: CALGEPRRRDTRTPFHSDKVIF. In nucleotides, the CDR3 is TGTGCTCTTGGGGAACCTCGGAGAAGAGATACGCGGACACCGTTCCACAGCGATAAAGTCATCTTT.

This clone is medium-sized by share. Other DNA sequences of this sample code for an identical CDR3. In DNA, the CDR3 is TGTGCCTCCATTTTCCTACGTCCAGCCGATAAACTCATCTTT. Translated: CASIFLRPADKLIF. This chain joins TRDV3 and TRDJ1, with TRDD2 matching over 7 bases. V lost 4 bases and J lost 3; bases outside the gene matches: 11. Germline assignment: CDR1 TVYSNPD and CDR2 GDNSRS (reference sequence). CDR3 length: 14 amino acids.

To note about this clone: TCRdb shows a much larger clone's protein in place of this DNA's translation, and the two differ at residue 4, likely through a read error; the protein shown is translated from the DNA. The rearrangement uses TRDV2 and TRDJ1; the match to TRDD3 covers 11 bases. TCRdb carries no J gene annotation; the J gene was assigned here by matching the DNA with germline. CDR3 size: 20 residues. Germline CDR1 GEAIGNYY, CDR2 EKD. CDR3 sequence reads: CACGTVMPNTGGYEGDKLIF. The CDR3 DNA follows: TGTGCCTGTGGCACCGTGATGCCTAATACTGGGGGATATGAGGGCGATAAACTCATCTTT.

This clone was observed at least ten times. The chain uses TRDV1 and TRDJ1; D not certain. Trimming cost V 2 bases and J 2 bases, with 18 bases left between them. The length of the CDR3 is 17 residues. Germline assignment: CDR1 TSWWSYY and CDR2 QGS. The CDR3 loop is CALGEGFPPISTDKLIF. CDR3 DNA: TGTGCTCTTGGGGAAGGGTTCCCCCCCATTTCGACCGATAAACTCATCTTT.

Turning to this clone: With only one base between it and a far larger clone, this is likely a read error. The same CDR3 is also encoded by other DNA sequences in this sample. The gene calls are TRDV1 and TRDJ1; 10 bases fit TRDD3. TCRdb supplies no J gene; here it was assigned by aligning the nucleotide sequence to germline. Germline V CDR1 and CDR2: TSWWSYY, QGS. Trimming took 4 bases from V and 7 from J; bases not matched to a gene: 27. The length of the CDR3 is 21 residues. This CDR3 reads CALGGCSYPSVILGDRLKLIF. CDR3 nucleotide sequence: TGTGCTCTTGGGGGCTGTTCCTACCCGTCCGTGATACTGGGGGATCGGCTTAAACTCATCTTT.

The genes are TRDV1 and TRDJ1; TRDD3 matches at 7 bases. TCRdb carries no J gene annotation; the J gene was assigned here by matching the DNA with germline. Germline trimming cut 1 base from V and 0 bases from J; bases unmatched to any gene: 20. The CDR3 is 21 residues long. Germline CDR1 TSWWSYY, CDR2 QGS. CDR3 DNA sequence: TGTGCTCTTGGGGAACGCCGGTACTGGGGATCCGTTACGTTGTACACCGATAAACTCATCTTT. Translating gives CALGERRYWGSVTLYTDKLIF.

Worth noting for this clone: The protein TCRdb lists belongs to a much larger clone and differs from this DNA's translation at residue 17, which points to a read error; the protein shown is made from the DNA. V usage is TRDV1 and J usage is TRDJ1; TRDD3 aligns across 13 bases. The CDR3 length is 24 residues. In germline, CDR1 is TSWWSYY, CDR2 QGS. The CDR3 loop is CALGERPTSLTGGYAAEYTDKLIF. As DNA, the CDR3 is TGTGCTCTTGGGGAACGACCTACCTCGCTAACTGGGGGATACGCTGCCGAGTACACCGATAAACTCATTTTT.

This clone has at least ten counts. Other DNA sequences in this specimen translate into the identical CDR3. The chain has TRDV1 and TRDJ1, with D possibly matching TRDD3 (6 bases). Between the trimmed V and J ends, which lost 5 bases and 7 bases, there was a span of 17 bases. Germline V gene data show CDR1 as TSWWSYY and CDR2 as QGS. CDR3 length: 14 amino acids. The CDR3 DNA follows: TGTGCTCTTGGGATTCCTTGGGGATCCGGTAAACTCATCTTT. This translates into CALGIPWGSGKLIF.

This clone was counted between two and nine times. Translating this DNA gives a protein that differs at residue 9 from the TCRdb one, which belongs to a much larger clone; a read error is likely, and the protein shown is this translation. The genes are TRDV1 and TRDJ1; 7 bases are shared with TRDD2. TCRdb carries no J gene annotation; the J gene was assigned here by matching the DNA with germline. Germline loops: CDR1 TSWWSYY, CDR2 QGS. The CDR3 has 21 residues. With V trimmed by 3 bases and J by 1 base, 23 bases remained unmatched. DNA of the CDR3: TGTGCTCTTGGGGACTTCTTCCTAGGCGAGAACAGCCAGCGCCCCACCGATAAACTCATCTTT. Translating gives CALGDFFLGENSQRPTDKLIF.

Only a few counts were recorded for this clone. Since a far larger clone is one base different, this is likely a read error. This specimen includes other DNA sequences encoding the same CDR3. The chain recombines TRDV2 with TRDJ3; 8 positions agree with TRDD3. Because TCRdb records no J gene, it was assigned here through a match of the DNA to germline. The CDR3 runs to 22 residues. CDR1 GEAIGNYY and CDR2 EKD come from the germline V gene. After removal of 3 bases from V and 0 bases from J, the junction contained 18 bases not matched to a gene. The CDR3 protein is CACDSGAFTGGPSSWDTRQMFF. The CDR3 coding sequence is TGTGCCTGTGACTCCGGCGCGTTCACTGGGGGCCCGAGCTCCTGGGACACCCGACAGATGTTTTTC.

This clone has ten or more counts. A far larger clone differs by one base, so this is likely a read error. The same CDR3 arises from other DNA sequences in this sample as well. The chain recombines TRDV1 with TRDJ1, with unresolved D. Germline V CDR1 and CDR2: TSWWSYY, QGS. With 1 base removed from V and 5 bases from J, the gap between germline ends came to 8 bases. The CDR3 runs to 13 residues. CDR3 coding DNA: TGTGCTCTTGGGGAACCCCCCAGTGATAAACTCATCTTT. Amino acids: CALGEPPSDKLIF.

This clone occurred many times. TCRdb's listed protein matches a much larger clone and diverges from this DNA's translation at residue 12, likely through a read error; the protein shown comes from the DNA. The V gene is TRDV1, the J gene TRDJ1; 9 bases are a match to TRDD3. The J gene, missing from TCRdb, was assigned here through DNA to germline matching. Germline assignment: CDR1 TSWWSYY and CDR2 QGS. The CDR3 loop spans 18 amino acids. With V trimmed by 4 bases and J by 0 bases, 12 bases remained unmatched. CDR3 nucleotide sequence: TGTGCTCTTGGGGGGAGAGGGTGGGGGATAACAGACACCGATAAACTCATCTTT. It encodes CALGGRGWGITDTDKLIF.

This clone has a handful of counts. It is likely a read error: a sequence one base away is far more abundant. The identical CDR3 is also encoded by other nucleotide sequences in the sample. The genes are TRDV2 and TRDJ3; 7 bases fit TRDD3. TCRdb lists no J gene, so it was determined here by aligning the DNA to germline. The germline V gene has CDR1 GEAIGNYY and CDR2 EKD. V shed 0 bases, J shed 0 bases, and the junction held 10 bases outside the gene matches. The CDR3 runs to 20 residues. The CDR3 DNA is TGTGCCTGTGACACCGCGCTAGGGATACCCCGCTCCTGGGACACCCGACAGATGTTTTTC. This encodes CACDTALGIPRSWDTRQMFF.

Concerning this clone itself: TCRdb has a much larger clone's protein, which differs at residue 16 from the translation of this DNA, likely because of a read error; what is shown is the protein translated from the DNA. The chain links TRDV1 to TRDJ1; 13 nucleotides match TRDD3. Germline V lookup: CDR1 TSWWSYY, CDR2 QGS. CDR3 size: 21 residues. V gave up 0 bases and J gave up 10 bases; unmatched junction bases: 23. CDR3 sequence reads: CALGELSLKGHWGIRKLPLIF. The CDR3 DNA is TGTGCTCTTGGGGAACTTTCCCTAAAGGGCCACTGGGGGATACGAAAGCTCCCACTCATCTTT.

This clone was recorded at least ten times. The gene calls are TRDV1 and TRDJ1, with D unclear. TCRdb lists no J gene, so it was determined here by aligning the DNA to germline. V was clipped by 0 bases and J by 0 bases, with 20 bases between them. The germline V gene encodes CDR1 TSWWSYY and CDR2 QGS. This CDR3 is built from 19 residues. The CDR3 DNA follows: TGTGCTCTTGGGGAACTAGGGAACTGTCTGTGGCCTCACACCGATAAACTCATCTTT. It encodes CALGELGNCLWPHTDKLIF.

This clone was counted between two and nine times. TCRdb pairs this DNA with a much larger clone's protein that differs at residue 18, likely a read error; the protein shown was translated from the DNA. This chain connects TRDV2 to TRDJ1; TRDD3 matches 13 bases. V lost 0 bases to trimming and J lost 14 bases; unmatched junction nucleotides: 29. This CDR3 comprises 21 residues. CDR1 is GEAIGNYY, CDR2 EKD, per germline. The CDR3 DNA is TGTGCCTGTGACACCGACAACTGGGGGATACGCGTCTTACCAATCACACCCCTTCGGATCTTT. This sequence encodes CACDTDNWGIRVLPITPLRIF.

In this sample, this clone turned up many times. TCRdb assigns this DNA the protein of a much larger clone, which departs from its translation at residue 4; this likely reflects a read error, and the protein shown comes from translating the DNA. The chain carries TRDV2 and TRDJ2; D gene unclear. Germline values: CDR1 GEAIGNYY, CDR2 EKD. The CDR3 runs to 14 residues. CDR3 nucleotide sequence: TGTGCCTGTGGCACCGGAACTTTGACAGCACAACTCTTCTTT. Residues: CACGTGTLTAQLFF.

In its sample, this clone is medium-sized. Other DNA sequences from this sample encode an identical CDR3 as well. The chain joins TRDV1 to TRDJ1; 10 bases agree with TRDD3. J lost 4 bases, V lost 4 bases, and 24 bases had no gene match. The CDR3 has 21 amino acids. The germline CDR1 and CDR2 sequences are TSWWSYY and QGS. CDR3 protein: CALGVSFFFLQGGYANDKLIF. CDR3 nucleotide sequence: TGTGCTCTTGGGGTCTCCTTCTTCTTCCTACAAGGGGGATACGCGAACGATAAACTCATCTTT.

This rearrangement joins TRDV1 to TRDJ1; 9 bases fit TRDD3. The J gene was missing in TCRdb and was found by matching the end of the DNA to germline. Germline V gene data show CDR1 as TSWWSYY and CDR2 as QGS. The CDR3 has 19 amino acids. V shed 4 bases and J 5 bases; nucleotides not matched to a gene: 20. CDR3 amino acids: CALGATDPGTGGSGDKLIF. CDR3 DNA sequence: TGTGCTCTTGGGGCTACGGACCCGGGGACTGGGGGAAGCGGAGATAAACTCATCTTT.

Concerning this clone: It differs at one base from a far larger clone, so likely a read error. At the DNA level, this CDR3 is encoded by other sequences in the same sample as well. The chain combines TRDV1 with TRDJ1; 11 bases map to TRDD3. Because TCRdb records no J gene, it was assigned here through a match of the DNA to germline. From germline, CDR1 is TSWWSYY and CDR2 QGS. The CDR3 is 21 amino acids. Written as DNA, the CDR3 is TGTGCCCTTGGGGAACCCAAACGCCCGTACTGGGGGATATCGGGGAGCGATAAACTCATCTTT. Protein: CALGEPKRPYWGISGSDKLIF.

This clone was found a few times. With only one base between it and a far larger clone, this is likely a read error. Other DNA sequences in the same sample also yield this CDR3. The CDR3 bases are TGTGCTCTTGGGCCATCTTACCCTGGGGGATACGCTTGGTCCTACACCGATAAACTCATCTTC. Translated: CALGPSYPGGYAWSYTDKLIF. The J gene has no call, while the V gene is TRDV1; TRDD3 is the table's D call, not checked against the DNA. Germline-derived CDR1 and CDR2 are TSWWSYY and QGS. This CDR3 comprises 21 residues.

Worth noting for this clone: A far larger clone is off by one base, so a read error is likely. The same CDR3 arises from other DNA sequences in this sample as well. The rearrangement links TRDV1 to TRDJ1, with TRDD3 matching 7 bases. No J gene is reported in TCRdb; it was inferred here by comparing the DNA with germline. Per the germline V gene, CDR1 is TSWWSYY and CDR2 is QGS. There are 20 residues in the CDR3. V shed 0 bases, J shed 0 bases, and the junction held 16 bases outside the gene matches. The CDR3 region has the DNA TGTGCTCTTGGGGAACTAAGAATGGACTGGGGACAGCCGTACACCGATAAACTCATCTTT. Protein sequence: CALGELRMDWGQPYTDKLIF.

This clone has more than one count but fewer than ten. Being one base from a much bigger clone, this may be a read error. This CDR3 reads CALGEPQSFPPNWGIAPADKLIF. The CDR3 nucleotides read TGTGCTCTTGGGGAACCGCAATCCTTCCCTCCAAACTGGGGGATAGCCCCCGCTGATAAACTCATCTTT. The chain is built from TRDV1 and TRDJ1, with 11 positions matching TRDD3. Germline assignment: CDR1 TSWWSYY and CDR2 QGS. The trim removed 1 base at V and 5 bases at J, leaving 27 bases unmatched. The length of the CDR3 is 23 residues.

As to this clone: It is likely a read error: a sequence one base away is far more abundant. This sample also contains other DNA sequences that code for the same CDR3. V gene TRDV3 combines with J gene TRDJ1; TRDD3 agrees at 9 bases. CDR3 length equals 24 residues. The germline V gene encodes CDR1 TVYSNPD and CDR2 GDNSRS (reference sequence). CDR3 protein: CASLIPQGFHGFWGIRLITDKLIF. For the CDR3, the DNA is TGTGCCTCACTTATACCCCAGGGATTCCACGGGTTCTGGGGGATCAGGCTGATCACCGATAAACTCATCTTC. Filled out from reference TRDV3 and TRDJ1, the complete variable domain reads CDKVTQSSPDQTVASGSEVVLLCTYDTVYSNPDLFWYRIRPDYSFQFVFYGDNSRSEGADFTQGRFSVKHILTQKAFHLVISPVRTEDSATYYCASLIPQGFHGFWGIRLITDKLIFGKGTRVTVEP.

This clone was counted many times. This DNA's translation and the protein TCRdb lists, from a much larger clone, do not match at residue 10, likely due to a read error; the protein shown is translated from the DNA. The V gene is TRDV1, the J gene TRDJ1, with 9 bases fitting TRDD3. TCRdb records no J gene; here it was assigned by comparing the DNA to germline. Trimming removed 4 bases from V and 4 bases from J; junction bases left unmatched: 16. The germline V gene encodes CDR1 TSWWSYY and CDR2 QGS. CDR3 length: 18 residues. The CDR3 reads CALGAGLTTRGYVDKLIF. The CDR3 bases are TGTGCTCTTGGGGCCGGCCTCACGACCCGGGGATACGTCGATAAACTCATCTTT.

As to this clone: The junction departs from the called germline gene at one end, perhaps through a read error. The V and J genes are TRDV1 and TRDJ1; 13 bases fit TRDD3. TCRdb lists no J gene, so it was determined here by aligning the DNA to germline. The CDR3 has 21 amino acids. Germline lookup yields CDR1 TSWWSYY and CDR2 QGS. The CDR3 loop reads CSGELGPSRTGGYVDTDKLIF. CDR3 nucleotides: TGCTCTGGGGAACTGGGACCAAGTCGTACTGGGGGATACGTCGACACCGATAAACTCATCTTT.

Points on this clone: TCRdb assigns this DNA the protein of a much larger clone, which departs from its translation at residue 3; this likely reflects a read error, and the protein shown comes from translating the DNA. CDR3 protein: CARDSTLLGDTRSWDTRQMFF. CDR3 nucleotides: TGTGCCCGTGACTCTACCTTACTGGGGGATACTAGGTCCTGGGACACCCGACAGATGTTTTTC. The gene calls are TRDV2 and TRDJ3; 12 bases map to TRDD3. The CDR3 has 21 amino acids. CDR1 is GEAIGNYY and CDR2 is EKD in the germline V gene.

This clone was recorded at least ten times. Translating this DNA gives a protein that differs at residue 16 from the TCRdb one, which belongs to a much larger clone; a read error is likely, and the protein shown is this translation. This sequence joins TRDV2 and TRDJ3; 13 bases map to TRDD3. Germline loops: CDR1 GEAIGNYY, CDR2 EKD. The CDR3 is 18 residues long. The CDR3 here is CACDLLGDTHWDTRQVFF. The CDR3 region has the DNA TGTGCCTGTGACCTACTGGGGGATACGCATTGGGACACCCGACAGGTGTTTTTC.

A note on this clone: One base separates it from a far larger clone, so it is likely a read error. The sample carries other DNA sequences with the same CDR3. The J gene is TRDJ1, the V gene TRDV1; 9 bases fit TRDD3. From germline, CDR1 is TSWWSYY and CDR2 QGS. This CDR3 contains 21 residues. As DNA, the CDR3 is TGTGCCCTTGGGGTACAGCCTTCCCACACCTTATGGGGGATAAGGGTAGATAAACTCACCTTT. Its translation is CALGVQPSHTLWGIRVDKLTF.